Reported below is one TCR beta chain. The table came from immunoSEQ multiplex PCR; TCRdb's copy has only in-frame clones and leaves some out. The table has some 320,000 clones, about 90% seen once. The CDR3 extends over 14 amino acids. With 4 bases removed from V and 4 bases from J, the gap between germline ends came to 12 bases. CDR1 and CDR2 from the germline V gene are SGHNT and YYREEE (reference sequence). This entry belongs to a study of cytomegalovirus exposure and HLA in healthy donors. Across the study: It was reported in a later analysis that the same platform had been used for the 120 validation repertoires as for the 550 to 750 first-cohort repertoires.

The source is a woman in her twenties or thirties in good health and CMV-seropositive. This sequence joins TRBV5-4 and TRBJ1-3, with D maybe TRBD1 (5 bases). The sample was PBMCs. For the CDR3, the DNA is TGTGCCAGCAGCGCCGGGACGGTCGGAAACACCATATATTTT. Amino acid sequence: CASSAGTVGNTIYF.